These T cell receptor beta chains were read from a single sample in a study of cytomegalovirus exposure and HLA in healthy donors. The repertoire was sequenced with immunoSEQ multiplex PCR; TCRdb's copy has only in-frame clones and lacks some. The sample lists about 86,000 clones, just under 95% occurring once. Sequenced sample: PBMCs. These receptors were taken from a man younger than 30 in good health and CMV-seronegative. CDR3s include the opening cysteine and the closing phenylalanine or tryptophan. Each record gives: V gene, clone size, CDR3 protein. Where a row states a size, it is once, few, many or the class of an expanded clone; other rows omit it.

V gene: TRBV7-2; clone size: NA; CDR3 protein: CASSFQGAGYEQYF
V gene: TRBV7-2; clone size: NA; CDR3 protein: CASSAIASGEPVF
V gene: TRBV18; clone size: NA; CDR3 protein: CASSFQRSSPPDTGELFF
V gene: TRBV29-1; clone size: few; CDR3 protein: CSVVDSGGYGYTF
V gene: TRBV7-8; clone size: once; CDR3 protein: CASSLLPGGSNQPQHF
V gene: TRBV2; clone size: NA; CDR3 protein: CASSEGPNQPQHF
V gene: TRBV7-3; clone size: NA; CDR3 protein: CASSPRTAQYTGELFF
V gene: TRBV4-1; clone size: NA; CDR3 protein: CASSQPFNVLTF
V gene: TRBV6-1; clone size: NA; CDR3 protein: CASSARRQSKNQPQHF
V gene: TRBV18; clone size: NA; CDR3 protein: CASSPSPLGNSNQPQHF
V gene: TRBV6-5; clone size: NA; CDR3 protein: CASSSGQGPDTQYF
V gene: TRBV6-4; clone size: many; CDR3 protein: CASSDRGSGANVLTF
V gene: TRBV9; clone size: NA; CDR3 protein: CASSRRPGAGAETQYF
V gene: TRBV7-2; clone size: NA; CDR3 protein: CASSLWETGGNQPQHF
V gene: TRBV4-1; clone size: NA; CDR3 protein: CASSLGEGAPYGYTF
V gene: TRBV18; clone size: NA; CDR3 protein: CASSPNRPGDEQFF
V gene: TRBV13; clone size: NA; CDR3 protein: CASRPATGGRNTIYF
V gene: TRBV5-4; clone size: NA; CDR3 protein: CASSPPTAGGTDTQYF
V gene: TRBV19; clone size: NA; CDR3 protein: CASSPPPWGGNQPQHF
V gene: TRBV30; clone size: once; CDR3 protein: CAWILGGDEQFF
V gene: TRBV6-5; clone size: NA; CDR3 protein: CASSSVAGGTDTQYF
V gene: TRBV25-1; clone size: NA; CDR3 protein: CASSGTGSLNTEAFF
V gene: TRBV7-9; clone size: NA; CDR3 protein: CASSWGAGVQETQYF
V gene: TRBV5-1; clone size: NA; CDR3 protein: CASSLAGALIF
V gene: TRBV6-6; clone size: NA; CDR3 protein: CASSRLLTDYGYTF
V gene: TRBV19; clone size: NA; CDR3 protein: CASSMAGSNTEAFF
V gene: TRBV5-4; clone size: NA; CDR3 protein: CASSDETGWNGYTF
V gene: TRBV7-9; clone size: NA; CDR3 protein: CASSLGQGPYGYTF
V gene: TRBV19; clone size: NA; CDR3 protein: CASSFLTGMGGYTF
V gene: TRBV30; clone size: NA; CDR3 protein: CAWTPMNTEAFF
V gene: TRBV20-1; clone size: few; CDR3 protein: CSLASHNEQFF
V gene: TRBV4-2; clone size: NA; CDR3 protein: CASSDRTSGSLHQVNEQFF
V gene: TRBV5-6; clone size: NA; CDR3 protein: CASRSTGANYEQYF
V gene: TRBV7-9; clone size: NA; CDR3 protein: CASRNGQGASGYTF
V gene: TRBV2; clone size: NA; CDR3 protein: CASSRLAGKGETQYF
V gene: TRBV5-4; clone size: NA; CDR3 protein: CASSWWTGATNEKLFF
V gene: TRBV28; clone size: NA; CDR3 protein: CASREHLNEKLFF
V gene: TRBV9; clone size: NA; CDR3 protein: CASSKDKAPGGTEAFF
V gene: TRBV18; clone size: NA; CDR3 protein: CASSPPDRRWSNTEAFF
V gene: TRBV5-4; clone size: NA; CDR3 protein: CASSWGRGIPGELFF
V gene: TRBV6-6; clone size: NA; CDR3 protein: CASSPDRGLPEGGYTF
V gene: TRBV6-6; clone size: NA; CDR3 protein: CASRLRWTGDQPQHF
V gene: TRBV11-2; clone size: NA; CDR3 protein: CASSRIWGDYGYTF
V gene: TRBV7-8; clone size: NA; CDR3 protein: CASTSRRAGGLAGSSYNEQFF